Following are 30 T cell receptor beta chains from one sample sequenced in a study of blood T cell repertoires in COVID-19. Profiled with immunoSEQ multiplex PCR; TCRdb holds only in-frame clones, not every one. The repertoire has around 380,000 clones, more than 65% of them found once; the top ten carry about 1%. Sequencing was carried out using peripheral blood. All receptors derive from a human donor with acute or convalescent COVID-19. The donor label of this sample is uncertain.

The rearrangement links TRBV29-1 to TRBJ2-7; the match to TRBD2 covers 9 bases. This CDR3 has 12 amino acids. Germline trimming cut 4 bases from V and 4 bases from J; bases unmatched to any gene: 2. Germline CDR1 SQVTM, CDR2 ANQGSEA. The CDR3 DNA sequence: TGCAGCGTTGGTAGCGGGAGTTACGAGCAGTACTTC. Translating gives CSVGSGSYEQYF.

The chain employs TRBV28 and TRBJ1-5; D is ambiguous. Germline CDR1 reads MDHEN; CDR2 reads SYDVKM. The CDR3 has 16 amino acids. Deletions cut 10 bases from V and 4 bases from J, with 23 bases between. In DNA form, the CDR3 reads TGTGCCACCAAGACAATAAAGACAAGCCGAAATCAGCCCCAGCATTTT. Its translation is CATKTIKTSRNQPQHF. The full variable domain, in which reference TRBV28 and TRBJ1-5 provide the parts outside the CDR3, is DVKVTQSSRYLVKRTGEKVFLECVQDMDHENMFWYRQDPGLGLRLIYFSYDVKMKEKGDIPEGYSVSREKKERFSLILESASTNQTSMYLCATKTIKTSRNQPQHFGDGTRLSIL.

The J gene is TRBJ1-4, the V gene TRBV25-1, with unresolved D. V shed 2 bases and J shed 4 bases, with 11 bases lying between them. CDR3 length: 15 amino acids. Germline V CDR1 and CDR2: MGHDK, SYGVNS. CDR3 in amino acids: CASSEEGRSNEKLFF. CDR3 nucleotide sequence: TGTGCCAGCAGTGAAGAGGGCAGGAGTAATGAAAAACTGTTTTTT.

The J gene is TRBJ2-6, the V gene TRBV27, with D possibly being TRBD1 (6 bases). Trimming took 1 base from V and 4 from J, leaving 11 bases between them. The CDR3 runs to 16 residues. CDR1 is MNHEY and CDR2 is SMNVEV in the germline V gene (reference sequence). The CDR3 is CASSLLGAAGANVLTF. For the CDR3, the DNA is TGTGCCAGCAGTTTATTGGGGGCCGCCGGGGCCAACGTCCTGACTTTC.

This clone has a handful of counts. The V and J genes are TRBV28 and TRBJ2-7, with 8 bases lining up with TRBD1. The germline V gene encodes CDR1 MDHEN and CDR2 SYDVKM. There are 15 residues in the CDR3. V was clipped by 7 bases and J by 6 bases; unmatched bases: 14. The CDR3 reads CASNFIYDRGGEQYF. The CDR3 coding sequence is TGTGCCAGCAATTTTATCTACGACAGGGGTGGCGAGCAGTACTTC.

The genes are TRBV12-5 and TRBJ2-7, with TRBD2 matching 8 bases. The germline V gene has CDR1 LGHNT and CDR2 FRNRAP. Losses at the gene ends were 1 base for V and 2 bases for J; bases not matched to a gene: 10. The CDR3 extends over 17 amino acids. The DNA for the CDR3 is TGTGCTAGTGGTTTGGCCCTGACTAGCGAGTCCCCCTACGAGCAGTACTTC. This encodes CASGLALTSESPYEQYF. Variable domain in full (rest from reference TRBV12-5 and TRBJ2-7): DARVTQTPRHKVTEMGQEVTMRCQPILGHNTVFWYRQTMMQGLELLAYFRNRAPLDDSGMPKDRFSAEMPDATLATLKIQPSEPRDSAVYFCASGLALTSESPYEQYFGPGTRLTVT.

The chain carries TRBV7-7 and TRBJ2-7; 13 bases match TRBD2. The CDR3 is 18 residues long. V shed 0 bases, J shed 4 bases, and the junction held 9 bases outside the gene matches. Germline-derived CDR1 and CDR2 are SSHAT and FNYEAQ (reference sequence). The CDR3 DNA reads as TGTGCCAGCAGCTTAGCGTCTAGGGGGACTAGCGGGATGTACGAGCAGTACTTC. Translation: CASSLASRGTSGMYEQYF.

The chain is built from TRBV5-1 and TRBJ1-2, with D tentatively TRBD1 (6 bases). The CDR3 spans 13 residues. V lost 3 bases, J lost 4 bases, and 10 bases lay in between. CDR1 is SGHRS and CDR2 is YFSETQ in the germline V gene. The CDR3 DNA follows: TGCGCCAGCAGCTACGGACAGAGCTATGGCTACACCTTC. Protein: CASSYGQSYGYTF.

The chain uses TRBV7-8 and TRBJ1-6; maybe TRBD1 (6 bases). Trimming shortened V by 2 bases and J by 5 bases, and 7 bases separated the two germline ends. This CDR3 is 14 amino acids long. Germline V lookup: CDR1 SGHVS, CDR2 FQNEAQ. The CDR3 loop reads CASSLSGDNSPLHF. The CDR3 DNA reads as TGTGCCAGCAGCTTATCAGGGGATAATTCACCCCTCCACTTT.

The chain links TRBV7-6 to TRBJ1-4, with TRBD1 matching over 10 bases. The V gene's germline CDR1 is SGHVS and CDR2 FNYEAQ. This CDR3 has 20 amino acids. The J segment lost 2 bases and the V segment lost 5 bases, leaving 17 bases of the junction unmatched. For the CDR3, the DNA is TGTGCCAGCAGCCGCCTGCCAACGGGACAGGGGCTCTTGACTAATGAAAAACTGTTTTTT. This sequence encodes CASSRLPTGQGLLTNEKLFF.

CDR3 in DNA: TGTGCCAGCAGCCAAGATCCGGGGACACTAAAACCCTATGGCTACACCTTC. Translated, it gives CASSQDPGTLKPYGYTF. The V call is TRBV3-1 (or the pseudogene TRBV3-2), the J call TRBJ1-2; D is perhaps TRBD1 (6 bases). This CDR3 has 17 amino acids. V was cut by 0 bases and J by 4 bases, with 18 bases left in between. CDR1 is LGHDT and CDR2 is YNNKEL in the germline V gene (reference sequence).

In nucleotides, the CDR3 is TGTGCCAGCAGTCCCCGGAGCTCTGGAAACACCATATATTTT. It is translated as CASSPRSSGNTIYF. This rearrangement joins TRBV6-5 to TRBJ1-3; no clear D gene. Trimming cost V 5 bases and J 0 bases, with 8 bases left between them. Germline V lookup: CDR1 MNHEY, CDR2 SVGAGI. This CDR3 is built from 14 residues.

V is TRBV28 and J is TRBJ1-5; D is unclear. V was clipped by 6 bases and J by 0 bases, with 6 bases between them. The CDR3 contains 13 residues. Germline V gene lookup returns CDR1 MDHEN and CDR2 SYDVKM. CDR3 bases: TGTGCCAGCAGCTATAATAGCAATCAGCCCCAGCATTTT. It yields the protein CASSYNSNQPQHF.

The V gene is TRBV5-1, the J gene TRBJ2-2, with a tentative D call TRBD2 (6 bases). V was shortened by 4 bases and J by 0 bases, with 10 bases between the two germline ends. Germline V gene sequence: CDR1 SGHRS, CDR2 YFSETQ. The CDR3 sequence is 15 residues long. The CDR3 DNA reads TGCGCCAGCAGCCTCCCGGGGGCGAACACCGGGGAGCTGTTTTTT. Protein: CASSLPGANTGELFF. Using reference TRBV5-1 and TRBJ2-2 for the parts outside the CDR3, the full variable domain is KAGVTQTPRYLIKTRGQQVTLSCSPISGHRSVSWYQQTPGQGLQFLFEYFSETQRNKGNFPGRFSGRQFSNSRSEMNVSTLELGDSALYLCASSLPGANTGELFFGEGSRLTVL.

The V call is TRBV6-2 or TRBV6-3, the J call TRBJ2-5, with no clear D. The CDR3 spans 14 residues. Germline CDR1 MNHEY, CDR2 SVGEGT. V was cut by 2 bases and J by 0 bases, with 7 bases left in between. This CDR3 reads CASSYTGYQETQYF. As DNA, the CDR3 is TGTGCCAGCAGTTACACCGGGTACCAAGAGACCCAGTACTTC.

V usage is TRBV19 and J usage is TRBJ2-1; D perhaps matches TRBD2 (5 bases). Trimming left V 4 bases short and J 1 base short, with 14 bases between. CDR1 and CDR2 (germline): LNHDA, SQIVND (reference sequence). This CDR3 spans 16 amino acids. The CDR3 region is CASSSPGSPSYNEQFF. The CDR3 region has the DNA TGTGCCAGTAGTAGCCCGGGGAGCCCTTCCTACAATGAGCAGTTCTTC. Full variable domain (remainder filled in from reference TRBV19 and TRBJ2-1): DGGITQSPKYLFRKEGQNVTLSCEQNLNHDAMYWYRQDPGQGLRLIYYSQIVNDFQKGDIAEGYSVSREKKESFPLTVTSAQKNPTAFYLCASSSPGSPSYNEQFFGPGTRLTVL.

The chain uses TRBV6-1 and TRBJ1-1; D unresolved. The V gene's germline CDR1 is MNHNS and CDR2 SASEGT. CDR3 size: 14 residues. The V end lost 0 bases, the J end lost 1 base, and 6 bases lay between the germline ends. The CDR3 DNA reads as TGTGCCAGCAGTGAAGCGTGGAGGAACACTGAAGCTTTCTTT. Translated, it gives CASSEAWRNTEAFF.

The chain couples TRBV6-2 or TRBV6-3 to TRBJ1-2; D call uncertain. CDR3 length: 12 amino acids. The V gene lost 4 bases and the J gene lost 2 bases, with 5 bases spanning the gap. CDR1 MNHEY and CDR2 SVGEGT come from the germline V gene. The CDR3 protein is CASSLQNYGYTF. The CDR3 nucleotides read TGTGCCAGCAGTTTACAAAACTATGGCTACACCTTC.

This clone appeared a few times. This chain connects TRBV19 to TRBJ2-6; TRBD1 aligns across 8 bases. The CDR3 consists of 15 residues. The trim removed 7 bases at V and 12 bases at J, leaving 14 bases unmatched. Germline V gene lookup returns CDR1 LNHDA and CDR2 SQIVND (reference sequence). CDR3 sequence (DNA): TGTGCCAGTAATTCAATTCAGGGGGCGGTGGGCGTCCTGACTTTC. Translation gives CASNSIQGAVGVLTF.

The table lists this clone with many counts. The chain has TRBV7-2 and TRBJ2-1, with 10 bases identical to TRBD2. The trim removed 6 bases at V and 4 bases at J, leaving 6 bases unmatched. This CDR3 has 15 amino acids. Germline CDR1 is SGHTA and CDR2 is FQGNSA. In DNA form, the CDR3 reads TGTGCCAGCAGACAACCTAGCGGGGGATACAATGAGCAGTTCTTC. This gives the protein CASRQPSGGYNEQFF.

The chain joins TRBV18 to TRBJ2-3; 7 bases line up with TRBD1. The trim removed 4 bases at V and 4 bases at J, leaving 8 bases unmatched. There are 15 residues in the CDR3. Germline V CDR1 and CDR2: KGHSH, LQKENI. The CDR3 loop is CASSQTTGYSDTQYF. CDR3 in DNA: TGTGCCAGCTCACAAACGACAGGGTACTCAGATACGCAGTATTTT.

The chain combines TRBV2 with TRBJ2-7; possible D gene TRBD2, 5 bases. The germline gives CDR1 SNHLY, CDR2 FYNNEI. This CDR3 is built from 14 residues. V was trimmed by 7 bases and J by 3 bases, leaving 16 bases between them. The CDR3 region has the DNA TGTGCCAGCATGGACTGGATGACTAACTACGAGCAGTACTTC. It yields the protein CASMDWMTNYEQYF.

This clone occurred once. This chain joins TRBV5-4 and TRBJ1-2; 9 positions match TRBD1. The CDR3 contains 14 residues. Germline V gene data show CDR1 as SGHNT and CDR2 as YYREEE (reference sequence). V gave up 0 bases and J gave up 8 bases; unmatched junction bases: 5. The DNA of the CDR3 is TGTGCCAGCAGCTTGGAGGGGGGACAGGGAGGCTACACCTTC. Protein sequence: CASSLEGGQGGYTF.

The chain couples TRBV30 to TRBJ2-1, with 9 nucleotides matching TRBD1. With V trimmed by 4 bases and J by 8 bases, 9 bases remained unmatched. The CDR3 loop spans 14 amino acids. CDR1 GTSNPN and CDR2 SVGIG come from the germline V gene (reference sequence). The CDR3 loop is CAWTNGTGFHEQFF. In nucleotides, the CDR3 is TGTGCCTGGACCAACGGGACAGGGTTCCATGAGCAGTTCTTC.

The chain combines TRBV29-1 with TRBJ1-2, with D possibly TRBD1 on 6 matching bases. Trimming left V 3 bases short and J 4 bases short, with 15 bases between. Germline V gene sequence: CDR1 SQVTM, CDR2 ANQGSEA. The CDR3 runs to 14 residues. The CDR3 here is CSVEGRGVSYGYTF. For the CDR3, the DNA is TGCAGCGTTGAGGGCAGGGGCGTTTCCTATGGCTACACCTTC.

The chain has TRBV10-1 and TRBJ1-2; D possibly corresponds to TRBD1 (6 bases). The CDR3 has 13 residues. Germline CDR1 reads WNHNN; CDR2 reads SYGVQD (reference sequence). Between the trimmed V and J ends, which lost 6 bases and 4 bases, there was a span of 12 bases. CDR3 protein: CASSRGGSYGYTF. The CDR3, as DNA: TGCGCCAGCAGCCGAGGGGGTAGCTATGGCTACACCTTC.

This clone was counted a few times. The rearrangement links TRBV30 to TRBJ2-3; 9 bases are shared with TRBD2. V was pared by 2 bases and J by 3 bases, with 9 bases of the junction left unmatched. This CDR3 region has 16 residues. Germline assignment: CDR1 GTSNPN and CDR2 SVGIG (reference sequence). The CDR3 protein is CAWSYPDSGGTDTQYF. CDR3 nucleotide sequence: TGTGCCTGGAGTTACCCCGATAGCGGGGGTACAGATACGCAGTATTTT.

The J gene is TRBJ2-5, the V gene TRBV14, with 11 bases aligning to TRBD1. CDR1 and CDR2 (germline): SGHDN, FVKESK. This CDR3 comprises 17 residues. Trimming at V came to 4 bases and at J to 5 bases, leaving 12 bases not matched to a gene. CDR3 in amino acids: CASSRPSGTGGRETQYF. The CDR3 DNA reads TGTGCCAGCAGCCGTCCGAGCGGGACAGGGGGTCGGGAGACCCAGTACTTC.

The gene calls are TRBV28 and TRBJ2-7, with a tentative D call TRBD2 (7 bases). V lost 3 bases and J 6 bases, leaving 15 bases between the germline ends. From germline, CDR1 is MDHEN and CDR2 SYDVKM. There are 14 residues in the CDR3. CDR3 DNA sequence: TGTGCCAGCAGTTTCTTCGGGGGGCCTGGCGAGCAGTACTTC. Its protein product is CASSFFGGPGEQYF.

Only one count was recorded for this clone. The chain has TRBV5-1 and TRBJ2-7, with D maybe TRBD1 (6 bases). V was pared by 4 bases and J by 3 bases, with 14 bases between. This CDR3 contains 14 residues. Germline lookup yields CDR1 SGHRS and CDR2 YFSETQ. Written as DNA, the CDR3 is TGCGCCAGCAGCCTTACAGGGTCCGTCTACGAGCAGTACTTC. It codes for CASSLTGSVYEQYF.